A selection of T cell receptor beta chains follows, all from one sample in a study of cytomegalovirus exposure and HLA in healthy donors. Clones were read by immunoSEQ multiplex PCR, and TCRdb kept only the in-frame ones, dropping some. The sample includes 180,000 or so clones, roughly 87% of them seen just once. Sample: PBMCs. The receptor set was obtained from a man between 35 and 55 years old in good health and CMV-seronegative. Both conserved end residues are part of each CDR3. A D gene is named only where the DNA matches it firmly. Part of the rows lack a size; the others show once, few, many or a class for expanded clones.

d_call clone_size j_call v_call cdr3_aa cdr3_nt
. . TRBJ1-4 TRBV7-9 CASSPSSNEKLFF TGTGCCAGCTCTCCCTCCTCTAATGAAAAACTGTTTTTT
. once TRBJ2-2 TRBV30 CAWSVRGTGELFF TGTGCCTGGAGTGTACGGGGAACCGGGGAGCTGTTTTTT
. . TRBJ1-6 TRBV4-2 CASSQVWAGRNSPLHF TGTGCCAGCAGCCAAGTCTGGGCAGGGCGTAATTCACCCCTCCACTTT
TRBD2 . TRBJ2-1 TRBV7-8 CASSLVRGNNEQFF TGTGCCAGCAGCTTAGTGCGGGGGAACAATGAGCAGTTCTTC
TRBD2 . TRBJ2-3 TRBV7-3 CASSLGLAGGGQDTQYF TGTGCCAGCAGCTTGGGACTAGCGGGAGGGGGGCAGGATACGCAGTATTTT
. once TRBJ2-1 TRBV6-1 CASSEFTHTYNEQFF TGTGCCAGCAGTGAATTTACCCACACCTACAATGAGCAGTTCTTC
TRBD2 few TRBJ2-7 TRBV5-1 CASSLDLAGATYEQYF TGCGCCAGCAGCTTAGACCTAGCGGGGGCGACCTACGAGCAGTACTTC
. . TRBJ1-1 TRBV7-3 CASSYTENTEAFF TGTGCCAGCAGTTATACAGAGAACACTGAAGCTTTCTTT
. few TRBJ1-1 TRBV4-2 CASSPTVANTEAFF TGTGCCAGCAGCCCAACGGTAGCGAACACTGAAGCTTTCTTT
TRBD2 . TRBJ2-7 TRBV10-2 CASTQIPGLAIPTYEQYF TGCGCCAGCACACAGATACCGGGACTAGCGATTCCGACCTACGAGCAGTACTTC
TRBD1 . TRBJ2-3 TRBV7-2 CASILDRGLDTQYF TGTGCCAGCATACTAGACAGGGGGCTGGATACGCAGTATTTT
. . TRBJ2-7 TRBV6-5 CASSSWSVSYEQYF TGTGCCAGCAGTTCCTGGTCGGTCTCCTACGAGCAGTACTTC
. . TRBJ2-3 TRBV5-1 CASSFAGLTTDTQYF TGCGCCAGCAGCTTTGCGGGTCTAACCACAGATACGCAGTATTTT